What follows are 8 T cell receptor beta chains derived from one specimen sequenced in a study of post-analysis software for immune sequencing data. Notes on the study in general: The five TRBV segments detected at higher frequency in patients than in controls included TRBV5-6, TRBV5-1 and TRBV20-1.

The antigens these receptors bind are not known. Sequencing libraries made from TCR beta cDNA carried unique molecular identifiers. TCRdb called the PCR reads again in MiXCR, with one record for every CDR3 protein. The sample contains about 460,000 distinct CDR3 sequences, around 40% of which appear only once. Sequencing was carried out using blood. The origin of the receptors is a girl under 18 with multiple sclerosis.

V usage is TRBV24-1 and J usage is TRBJ1-5; D not resolved. V was cut by 4 bases and J by 1 base, with 7 bases left in between. In germline, CDR1 is KGHDR, CDR2 SFDVKD. The CDR3 totals 14 residues. The CDR3 protein is CATSEWLSNQPQHF. As DNA, the CDR3 is TGTGCCACCAGTGAATGGCTGAGCAATCAGCCCCAGCATTTT.

The chain recombines TRBV3-1 with TRBJ2-2, with D perhaps TRBD1 (6 bases). The CDR3 has 16 amino acids. V was shortened by 1 base and J by 1 base, with 10 bases between the two germline ends. Germline lookup yields CDR1 LGHDT and CDR2 YNNKEL (reference sequence). Here the CDR3 reads CASSQGGGWNTGELFF. CDR3 coding DNA: TGTGCCAGCAGCCAAGGTGGGGGCTGGAACACCGGGGAGCTGTTTTTT.

The V and J genes are TRBV29-1 and TRBJ1-1; no clear D. This CDR3 has 12 amino acids. The germline CDR1 and CDR2 sequences are SQVTM and ANQGSEA. Trimming left V 3 bases short and J 2 bases short, with 7 bases between. In DNA form, the CDR3 reads TGCAGCGTTGATTCAGTTAACACTGAAGCTTTCTTT. Amino acids: CSVDSVNTEAFF.

J is TRBJ2-7 and V is TRBV10-3; 10 bases are shared with TRBD1. With 6 bases clipped from V and 3 bases from J, the junction kept 5 bases outside the gene matches. Germline-derived CDR1 and CDR2 are ENHRY and SYGVKD. This CDR3 comprises 14 residues. CDR3 region: CAIRARDRGYEQYF. As DNA, the CDR3 is TGTGCCATCAGGGCTCGGGACAGGGGCTACGAGCAGTACTTC.

The rearrangement links TRBV7-9 to TRBJ2-1; 11 bases agree with TRBD2. Per germline, CDR1 SEHNR and CDR2 FQNEAQ (reference sequence). CDR3 length: 15 amino acids. Trimming took 2 bases from V and 5 from J; bases not matched to a gene: 2. The CDR3 coding sequence is TGTGCCAGCAGCTTATTGACTAGCGGGGACAATGAGCAGTTCTTC. Translated: CASSLLTSGDNEQFF.

With regard to this clonotype: At one boundary the junction diverges from the germline segment, which might be a read error. This sequence joins TRBV28 and TRBJ2-3, with unresolved D. Germline values: CDR1 MDHEN, CDR2 SYDVKM. The CDR3 loop spans 14 amino acids. This CDR3 reads CVSSLASLGDTQYF. The CDR3 DNA reads TGTGTCAGCAGTTTGGCCTCCCTTGGGGATACGCAGTATTTT.

J is TRBJ2-1 and V is TRBV20-1; 10 bases are a match to TRBD2. Germline lookup yields CDR1 DFQATT and CDR2 SNEGSKA (reference sequence). The CDR3 spans 16 residues. Trimming cost V 3 bases and J 9 bases; bases outside gene matches: 14. The CDR3 DNA is TGCAGTGCTAGTATACTAGCGGGACTAAGGTGGGGTGAGCAGTTCTTC. This codes for CSASILAGLRWGEQFF.

About this clonotype: Relative to the germline gene, one junction end is altered; a read error may explain this. The V gene is TRBV7-6, the J gene TRBJ2-7, with 8 positions matching TRBD2. The CDR3 spans 16 residues. Germline CDR1 SGHVS, CDR2 FNYEAQ. As DNA, the CDR3 is TGTGCCTGCAGCTTAGTCCAGCCGGGAGGGGACTACGAGCAGTACTTC. Translating it yields CACSLVQPGGDYEQYF.